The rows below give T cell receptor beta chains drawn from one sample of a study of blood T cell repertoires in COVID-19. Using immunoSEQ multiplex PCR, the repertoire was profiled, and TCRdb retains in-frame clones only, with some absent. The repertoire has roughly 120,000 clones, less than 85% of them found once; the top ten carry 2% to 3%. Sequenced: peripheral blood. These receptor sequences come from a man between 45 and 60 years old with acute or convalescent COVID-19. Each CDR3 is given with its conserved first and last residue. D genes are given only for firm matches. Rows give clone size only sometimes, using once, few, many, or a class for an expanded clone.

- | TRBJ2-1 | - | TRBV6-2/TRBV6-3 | CASSYSESSEQFF | TGTGCCAGCAGTTACTCGGAGTCTTCTGAGCAGTTCTTC
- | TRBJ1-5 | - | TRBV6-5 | CASSSESSNQPQHF | TGTGCCAGCAGTTCAGAAAGTAGCAATCAGCCCCAGCATTTT
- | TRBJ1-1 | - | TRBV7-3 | CASSFPGKNTEAFF | TGTGCCAGCAGCTTCCCAGGAAAGAACACTGAAGCTTTCTTT
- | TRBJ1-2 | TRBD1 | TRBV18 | CASSPETGANYGYTF | TGTGCCAGCTCACCAGAGACAGGGGCGAACTATGGCTACACCTTC
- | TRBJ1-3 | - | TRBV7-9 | CASSIFRGGFSGNTIYF | TGTGCCAGCAGTATATTCCGAGGGGGTTTCTCTGGAAACACCATATATTTT
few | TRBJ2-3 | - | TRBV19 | CASSLMAGAGTDTQYF | TGTGCCAGTAGTTTAATGGCGGGGGCCGGTACAGATACGCAGTATTTT
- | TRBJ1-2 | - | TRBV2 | CASVTGWNYGYTF | TGTGCCAGCGTAACAGGGTGGAACTATGGCTACACCTTC
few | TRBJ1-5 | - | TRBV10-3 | CAISESRSDQPQHF | TGTGCCATCAGTGAGTCCCGATCGGATCAGCCCCAGCATTTT
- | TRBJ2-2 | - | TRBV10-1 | CASSDGGSANTGELFF | TGCGCCAGCAGTGATGGAGGATCCGCGAACACCGGGGAGCTGTTTTTT
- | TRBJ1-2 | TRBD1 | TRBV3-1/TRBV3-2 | CASSYRTGNYTF | TGTGCCAGCAGTTACCGGACAGGGAACTACACCTTC
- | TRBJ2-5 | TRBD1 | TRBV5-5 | CASSIFGQGALQETQYF | TGTGCCAGCAGCATCTTTGGACAGGGGGCCCTTCAAGAGACCCAGTACTTC
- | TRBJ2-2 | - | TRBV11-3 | CASSFTYGERNTGELFF | TGTGCCAGCAGCTTTACGTATGGAGAGCGGAACACCGGGGAGCTGTTTTTT
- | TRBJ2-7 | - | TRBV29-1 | CSVREVPHSYEQYF | TGCAGCGTACGCGAGGTGCCACACTCCTACGAGCAGTACTTC
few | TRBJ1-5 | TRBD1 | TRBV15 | CATKRVGTGGRQPQHF | TGTGCCACTAAAAGAGTTGGGACAGGGGGCAGGCAGCCCCAGCATTTT
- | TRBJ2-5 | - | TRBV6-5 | CASSYWRREQETQYF | TGTGCCAGCAGTTACTGGCGCAGGGAACAAGAGACCCAGTACTTC
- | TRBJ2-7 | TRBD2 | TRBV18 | CASSPPGGGAHEQYF | TGTGCCAGCTCACCACCTGGCGGGGGGGCTCATGAGCAGTACTTC
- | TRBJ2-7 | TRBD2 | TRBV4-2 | CASSSPTSGTDEQYF | TGTGCCAGCAGCTCCCCGACTAGCGGGACTGACGAGCAGTACTTC
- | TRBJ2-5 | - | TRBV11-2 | CASSLDHGETQYF | TGTGCCAGCAGCTTAGATCACGGGGAGACCCAGTACTTC
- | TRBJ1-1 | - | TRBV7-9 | CASSGRTAGDTEAFF | TGTGCCAGCAGCGGACGGACAGCCGGGGACACTGAAGCTTTCTTT
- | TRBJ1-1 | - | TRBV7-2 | CASSSRVWDTEAFF | TGTGCCAGCAGCTCCAGGGTTTGGGACACTGAAGCTTTCTTT
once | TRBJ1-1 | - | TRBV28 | CASSTGGRLNTEAFF | TGTGCCAGCAGTACGGGGGGACGGCTGAACACTGAAGCTTTCTTT
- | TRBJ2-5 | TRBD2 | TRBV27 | CASSGPSGAQYF | TGTGCCAGCAGCGGACCAAGCGGGGCCCAGTACTTC
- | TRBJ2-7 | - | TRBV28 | CASTEGVGAYEQYF | TGTGCCAGCACCGAGGGGGTGGGGGCCTACGAGCAGTACTTC
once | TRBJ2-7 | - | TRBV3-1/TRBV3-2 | CASTDYYEQYF | TGTGCCAGCACGGACTACTACGAGCAGTACTTC
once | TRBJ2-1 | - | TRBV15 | CATSRDPNYNEQFF | TGTGCCACCAGCAGAGATCCTAACTACAATGAGCAGTTCTTC